Shown below are 21 T cell receptor beta chains from a single sample sequenced in a study of blood T cell repertoires in COVID-19. TCRdb keeps only in-frame clones here, not all; method: immunoSEQ multiplex PCR. The sample consists of some 520,000 clones, about 88% of them appearing once. Sequenced: peripheral blood. These receptors originate from a man aged 18 to 29 with COVID-19, enrolled during active disease.

The genes are TRBV25-1 and TRBJ2-1; 10 positions match TRBD1. The junction had 11 bases not matched to a gene; V was cut back by 7 bases and J by 2 bases. The CDR3 is 17 amino acids. Germline assignment: CDR1 MGHDK and CDR2 SYGVNS. The CDR3, as DNA: TGTGCCAGCAAGAAATCCGGGACAGGGGACCCCTACAATGAGCAGTTCTTC. Amino acids: CASKKSGTGDPYNEQFF.

This clone was seen a single time. The rearrangement joins TRBV14 to TRBJ2-2; no firm D call. CDR1 is SGHDN and CDR2 is FVKESK in the germline V gene. Trimming stripped 1 base from V and 5 bases from J, with 8 bases between. This CDR3 has 14 amino acids. CDR3 bases: TGTGCCAGCAGCCAAGTCCTCACTACCGGGGAGCTGTTTTTT. It codes for CASSQVLTTGELFF. The full variable domain, with the rest looked up from reference TRBV14 and TRBJ2-2, is EAGVTQFPSHSVIEKGQTVTLRCDPISGHDNLYWYRRVMGKEIKFLLHFVKESKQDESGMPNNRFLAERTGGTYSTLKVQPAELEDSGVYFCASSQVLTTGELFFGEGSRLTVL.

This rearrangement joins TRBV28 to TRBJ1-4; 9 bases match TRBD1. Looked up from germline, CDR1 is MDHEN and CDR2 is SYDVKM. The CDR3 runs to 15 residues. The trim removed 6 bases at V and 5 bases at J, leaving 7 bases unmatched. DNA of the CDR3: TGTGCCAGCAGCCCTACTGGGACAGGGAATGAAAAACTGTTTTTT. Translating it yields CASSPTGTGNEKLFF.

V and J are TRBV24-1 and TRBJ2-6; TRBD1 aligns across 11 bases. With 3 bases clipped from V and 4 bases from J, the junction kept 10 bases outside the gene matches. Looked up from germline, CDR1 is KGHDR and CDR2 is SFDVKD. CDR3 length: 19 residues. In DNA, the CDR3 is TGTGCCACCAGTGATACGAGGACAGGGGGCGGGTCCGGGGCCAACGTCCTGACTTTC. Residues: CATSDTRTGGGSGANVLTF.

The rearrangement joins TRBV6-5 to TRBJ2-7; the D gene is possibly TRBD1 (6 bases). Germline loops: CDR1 MNHEY, CDR2 SVGAGI. V was shortened by 4 bases and J by 3 bases, with 13 bases between the two germline ends. The CDR3 runs 14 residues. CDR3 protein: CASSWTAIIYEQYF. The CDR3 DNA follows: TGTGCCAGCAGTTGGACAGCGATAATCTACGAGCAGTACTTC.

As DNA, the CDR3 is TGTGCCAGCACCGGGACAGGGAGCGGTGAGCAGTTCTTC. Its protein is CASTGTGSGEQFF. The chain links TRBV6-5 to TRBJ2-1, with 9 positions matching TRBD1. The CDR3 spans 13 residues. V trimming: 7 bases; J trimming: 9 bases; junction bases outside the gene matches: 7. The V gene's germline CDR1 is MNHEY and CDR2 SVGAGI.

The genes are TRBV9 and TRBJ2-7; 7 nucleotides line up with TRBD1. CDR3 size: 14 residues. Trimming at V came to 2 bases and at J to 3 bases, leaving 5 bases not matched to a gene. From germline, CDR1 is SGDLS and CDR2 YYNGEE. The CDR3 DNA is TGTGCCAGCAGCGTCGGGGACAGAGACTACGAGCAGTACTTC. Translated: CASSVGDRDYEQYF.

This rearrangement joins TRBV5-1 to TRBJ2-4, with TRBD1 matching over 12 bases. The CDR3 is 23 residues long. V lost 0 bases to trimming and J lost 7 bases; unmatched junction nucleotides: 26. CDR1 and CDR2 from the germline V gene are SGHRS and YFSETQ. The CDR3 loop reads CASSLADGFIRAGTGGLKNIQYF. CDR3 in DNA: TGCGCCAGCAGCTTGGCCGATGGTTTTATCCGAGCCGGGACAGGGGGCCTTAAGAACATTCAGTACTTC. Full variable domain (rest looked up from reference TRBV5-1 and TRBJ2-4): KAGVTQTPRYLIKTRGQQVTLSCSPISGHRSVSWYQQTPGQGLQFLFEYFSETQRNKGNFPGRFSGRQFSNSRSEMNVSTLELGDSALYLCASSLADGFIRAGTGGLKNIQYFGAGTRLSVL.

This clone was picked up one time. This chain connects TRBV3-1 (or the pseudogene TRBV3-2) to TRBJ2-5; 10 bases align to TRBD2. Per the germline V gene, CDR1 is LGHDT and CDR2 is YNNKEL (reference sequence). V shed 8 bases and J 0 bases; nucleotides not matched to a gene: 15. The CDR3 contains 18 residues. CDR3 in amino acids: CASRDGLAGAVHQETQYF. CDR3 DNA sequence: TGTGCCAGCCGCGACGGGCTAGCGGGAGCGGTTCACCAAGAGACCCAGTACTTC.

The J gene is TRBJ2-1, the V gene TRBV29-1; TRBD2 is a possible D gene (5 bases). This CDR3 is built from 11 residues. Germline V lookup: CDR1 SQVTM, CDR2 ANQGSEA. V dropped 4 bases and J dropped 15 bases, with 16 bases sitting between them. The CDR3 region is CSVGTLASGFF. The CDR3 nucleotides read TGCAGCGTTGGTACCCTAGCCTCCGGGTTCTTC.

The chain carries TRBV6-6 and TRBJ2-1, with a possible D match to TRBD2 (7 bases). From germline, CDR1 is MNHNY and CDR2 SVGAGI (reference sequence). This CDR3 is 13 amino acids long. V was pared by 7 bases and J by 10 bases, with 17 bases between. This CDR3 is CASKGGGLWEQFF. The CDR3 coding sequence is TGTGCCAGCAAGGGGGGGGGATTGTGGGAGCAGTTCTTC.

The chain combines TRBV5-1 with TRBJ2-1, with D possibly TRBD1 on 6 matching bases. Trimming removed 0 bases from V and 7 bases from J, with 8 bases in between. This CDR3 has 13 residues. Germline CDR1 and CDR2: SGHRS and YFSETQ. CDR3 protein: CASSLVGQNEQFF. The CDR3 region has the DNA TGCGCCAGCAGCTTGGTTGGACAGAATGAGCAGTTCTTC.

The rearrangement uses TRBV7-9 and TRBJ2-1; 10 bases are shared with TRBD2. This CDR3 is built from 16 residues. Looked up from germline, CDR1 is SEHNR and CDR2 is FQNEAQ (reference sequence). V was pared by 5 bases and J by 5 bases, with 9 bases of the junction left unmatched. The CDR3 loop reads CASSQPGLASHNEQFF. The CDR3 nucleotides read TGTGCCAGCAGCCAACCGGGACTAGCGAGCCACAATGAGCAGTTCTTC. Looking up the rest from reference TRBV7-9 and TRBJ2-1 gives the full variable domain: DTGVSQNPRHKITKRGQNVTFRCDPISEHNRLYWYRQTLGQGPEFLTYFQNEAQLEKSRLLSDRFSAERPKGSFSTLEIQRTEQGDSAMYLCASSQPGLASHNEQFFGPGTRLTVL.

This chain uses TRBV5-1 with TRBJ2-1, with a tentative D call TRBD2 (5 bases). CDR3 size: 17 residues. Germline CDR1 reads SGHRS; CDR2 reads YFSETQ. V shed 4 bases and J shed 6 bases, with 23 bases lying between them. CDR3 protein: CASSPLGLASTANEQFF. The CDR3 DNA reads as TGCGCCAGCAGCCCCCTAGGGCTAGCATCAACGGCCAATGAGCAGTTCTTC.

The chain uses TRBV24-1 and TRBJ2-3, with D unresolved. Germline CDR1 reads KGHDR; CDR2 reads SFDVKD. The CDR3 totals 12 residues. V was clipped by 4 bases and J by 4 bases, with 5 bases between them. CDR3 nucleotides: TGTGCCACCAGTGAGTCGTCAGATACGCAGTATTTT. Translated: CATSESSDTQYF.

CDR3 bases: TGTGCCAGCTCACTCAGACAGGGTGGTAATTCACCCCTCCACTTT. Its protein product is CASSLRQGGNSPLHF. The chain uses TRBV18 and TRBJ1-6; 7 bases fit TRBD1. This CDR3 spans 15 amino acids. V shed 4 bases and J 6 bases; nucleotides not matched to a gene: 6. Germline loops: CDR1 KGHSH, CDR2 LQKENI.

This chain uses TRBV19 with TRBJ2-3, with 16 bases that match TRBD2. This CDR3 spans 16 amino acids. CDR1 is LNHDA, CDR2 SQIVND, per germline (reference sequence). J gave up 9 bases and V 8 bases, and 11 bases lay outside the gene matches. CDR3 nucleotide sequence: TGTGCCAGTGCTCCGGGACTAGCGGGAGGGCAGCGCACGCAGTATTTT. Encoded protein: CASAPGLAGGQRTQYF.

As DNA, the CDR3 is TGTGCCAGCAGCTTGGTAGCGGGGGCCTCCTACGAGCAGTACTTC. Translation gives CASSLVAGASYEQYF. The V gene is TRBV7-9, the J gene TRBJ2-7; 9 bases map to TRBD2. CDR3 length equals 15 residues. Germline CDR1 is SEHNR and CDR2 is FQNEAQ (reference sequence). With V trimmed by 3 bases and J by 0 bases, 3 bases remained unmatched.

The chain links TRBV19 to TRBJ1-1; D is ambiguous. V lost 2 bases and J lost 7, with 20 bases in between. Germline V CDR1 and CDR2: LNHDA, SQIVND (reference sequence). The CDR3 is made up of 16 amino acids. The chain's CDR3 is CASSIRSGPSNFEAFF. CDR3 DNA: TGTGCCAGTAGTATAAGGTCAGGCCCATCTAATTTTGAAGCTTTCTTT.

J is TRBJ2-6 and V is TRBV5-6, with D hard to call. The CDR3 totals 15 residues. The V and J ends lost 4 bases and 0 bases respectively, with 8 bases between them. Germline CDR1 is SGHDT and CDR2 is YYEEEE. The CDR3 region is CASSGDISGANVLTF. The CDR3, as DNA: TGTGCCAGCAGCGGAGATATCTCTGGGGCCAACGTCCTGACTTTC.

The chain links TRBV9 to TRBJ2-2, with D tentatively TRBD1 (6 bases). The V end lost 2 bases, the J end lost 5 bases, and 7 bases lay between the germline ends. The CDR3 sequence is 13 residues long. Germline-derived CDR1 and CDR2 are SGDLS and YYNGEE. The CDR3 nucleotides read TGTGCCAGCAGCGTGACAGGTACCGGGGAGCTGTTTTTT. It encodes CASSVTGTGELFF.